This T cell receptor beta chain was recorded in a study of CD8 T cells in Susac syndrome. Notes on the study in general: The authors acknowledged that the study's TCR sequencing and HLA analysis involved relatively few individuals.

V lost 4 bases and J lost 7, with 10 bases in between. Germline CDR1 reads SQVTM; CDR2 reads ANQGSEA. The CDR3 extends over 11 amino acids. Reverse transcription of roughly 0.5 to 1 ug RNA used random hexamers. The immunoSEQ assay covered 54 Vbeta and 13 Jbeta segments for CDR3. One entry per CDR3 protein results from TCRdb running MiXCR on the immunoSEQ multiplex PCR reads. The profile shows 150,000 to 200,000 distinct CDR3 sequences, around 96% of them singletons. A remark on this clonotype: What it recognizes is unknown.

Sequenced material: CD4+ T cells from PBMCs. This sequence was found in a human donor in good health. The chain employs TRBV29-1 and TRBJ1-2; D may be TRBD1 (6 bases). The CDR3 bases are TGCAGCGTTGTCAGGGGAGGTGGCTACACCTTC. Residues: CSVVRGGGYTF.